This record looks at one TCR beta chain sequence and its context. The data were obtained in a study of PD-1 blockade in classical Hodgkin lymphoma. As for the study in general: Patients were administered nivolumab (3 mg/kg intravenously) every 2 weeks.

Each patient relapsed following autologous stem cell transplantation, and prior brentuximab vedotin exposure differed. The CD4+ T cells used were purified from thawed PBMCs through magnetic negative selection. The repertoire was sequenced with immunoSEQ multiplex PCR; TCRdb's copy has only in-frame clones and lacks some. The sample shows about 29,000 clones, over 75% of them seen only once. The input for sequencing was CD4+ T cells from blood, taken at baseline. The source of this sequence is a human donor with classical Hodgkin lymphoma.

The CDR3 coding sequence is TGTGCCAGCAGTCTCTTGAATGACCCTAGGTTCGGGGGAGGCTACACCTTC. It translates to CASSLLNDPRFGGGYTF. The rearrangement joins TRBV28 to TRBJ1-2; TRBD1 might be the D (5 bases). CDR3 length: 17 amino acids. With 5 bases removed from V and 8 bases from J, the gap between germline ends came to 27 bases. The germline V gene encodes CDR1 MDHEN and CDR2 SYDVKM.